This is a list of T cell receptor beta chains from one sample in a study of PD-L1 blockade in urothelial cancer. Sequencing was performed with immunoSEQ multiplex PCR; in TCRdb, only in-frame clones are kept and a portion is missing. The sample has more than 20,000 clones, around 85% seen once. This sample comprised PBMCs, obtained around atezolizumab (anti-PD-L1) treatment. These receptors were obtained from a man aged 50 to 60 with urothelial cancer. Each CDR3 is given with its conserved first and last residue. Fields, in order: V gene, D gene, clone size, J gene, CDR3 DNA, CDR3 protein. D genes are given only for firm matches. Expanded clones are given a class, and other clones once, few, many or no size at all.

v_call: TRBV15
d_call: .
clone_size: .
j_call: TRBJ2-7
cdr3_nt: TGTGCCACCAGCAGTGAACAGGGCTACGAGCAGTACTTC
cdr3_aa: CATSSEQGYEQYF

v_call: TRBV5-6
d_call: .
clone_size: .
j_call: TRBJ2-2
cdr3_nt: TGTGCCAGCATCTCCAGGGAGGCCGGGGAGCTGTTTTTT
cdr3_aa: CASISREAGELFF

v_call: TRBV21-1
d_call: .
clone_size: .
j_call: TRBJ2-7
cdr3_nt: TGTGCCAGCAGCAAATTGGCGGCCCTCTCCTACGAGCAGTACTTC
cdr3_aa: CASSKLAALSYEQYF

v_call: TRBV5-1
d_call: TRBD1
clone_size: .
j_call: TRBJ1-4
cdr3_nt: TGCGCCAGCAGCGGGGACAGGGGGACTAATGAAAAACTGTTTTTT
cdr3_aa: CASSGDRGTNEKLFF

v_call: TRBV11-2
d_call: TRBD2
clone_size: .
j_call: TRBJ2-1
cdr3_nt: TGTGCCAGCAGCTTTGAGCGGGGGAAGCAGTTCTTC
cdr3_aa: CASSFERGKQFF

v_call: TRBV27
d_call: .
clone_size: .
j_call: TRBJ2-7
cdr3_nt: TGTGCCACCAGGAACTTCTACGAGCAGTACTTC
cdr3_aa: CATRNFYEQYF

v_call: TRBV13
d_call: TRBD1
clone_size: .
j_call: TRBJ1-6
cdr3_nt: TGTGCCAGCAGCTTAGGCTTGGGGACAGGGACGAATAATTCACCCCTCCACTTT
cdr3_aa: CASSLGLGTGTNNSPLHF

v_call: TRBV18
d_call: .
clone_size: .
j_call: TRBJ1-1
cdr3_nt: TGTGCCAGCTCACCACTAGAGGGGAACACTGAAGCTTTCTTT
cdr3_aa: CASSPLEGNTEAFF

v_call: TRBV27
d_call: .
clone_size: .
j_call: TRBJ2-1
cdr3_nt: TGTGCCAGCAGTTTCCGGGAACAGCAGTTCTTC
cdr3_aa: CASSFREQQFF

v_call: TRBV7-2
d_call: .
clone_size: .
j_call: TRBJ2-5
cdr3_nt: TGTGCCAGCAGCTCCAGACTATTACGGGAGACCCAGTACTTC
cdr3_aa: CASSSRLLRETQYF

v_call: TRBV19
d_call: TRBD1
clone_size: .
j_call: TRBJ1-4
cdr3_nt: TGTGCCAGTAGTCACAGGGGTATTGAAAAACTGTTTTTT
cdr3_aa: CASSHRGIEKLFF

v_call: TRBV2
d_call: TRBD2
clone_size: .
j_call: TRBJ2-1
cdr3_nt: TGTGCCAGCAGTGCGCCCAGAGGACTAGTTGACCATGAGCAGTTCTTC
cdr3_aa: CASSAPRGLVDHEQFF

v_call: TRBV10-2
d_call: TRBD1
clone_size: .
j_call: TRBJ2-4
cdr3_nt: TGCGCCAGCAGTTCCGGGACAGGGGGCGTGAAGGCCAAAAACATTCAGTACTTC
cdr3_aa: CASSSGTGGVKAKNIQYF

v_call: TRBV7-9
d_call: .
clone_size: .
j_call: TRBJ1-2
cdr3_nt: TGTGCCAGCAGCAATCCCGGGACTGTCTATGGCTACACCTTC
cdr3_aa: CASSNPGTVYGYTF

v_call: TRBV28
d_call: .
clone_size: .
j_call: TRBJ2-5
cdr3_nt: TGTGCCAGCAGTTTGGTAGTAGAGCGTGGGACCCAGTACTTC
cdr3_aa: CASSLVVERGTQYF

v_call: TRBV27
d_call: TRBD2
clone_size: .
j_call: TRBJ2-7
cdr3_nt: TGTGCCAGCAGTAGACTAGCGGGGTCCTACGAGCAGTACTTC
cdr3_aa: CASSRLAGSYEQYF

v_call: TRBV5-1
d_call: TRBD2
clone_size: .
j_call: TRBJ2-1
cdr3_nt: TGCGCCAGCAGCTTTGGGGGGGGTGAGCAGTTCTTC
cdr3_aa: CASSFGGGEQFF

v_call: TRBV5-4
d_call: TRBD1
clone_size: .
j_call: TRBJ1-2
cdr3_nt: TGTGCCAGCAGCTCGGGACAGATCTATGGCTACACCTTC
cdr3_aa: CASSSGQIYGYTF

v_call: TRBV5-1
d_call: .
clone_size: .
j_call: TRBJ2-3
cdr3_nt: TGCGCCAGCAGCCCGACAGGAAGGGGGGGCGGAGATACGCAGTATTTT
cdr3_aa: CASSPTGRGGGDTQYF

v_call: TRBV7-9
d_call: .
clone_size: .
j_call: TRBJ1-2
cdr3_nt: TGTGCCAGCAGCTTTAACAGGGACGGCTACACCTTC
cdr3_aa: CASSFNRDGYTF

v_call: TRBV7-9
d_call: .
clone_size: .
j_call: TRBJ2-5
cdr3_nt: TGTGCCAGCAGTCAAGGACCCGCGGGACAAGAGACCCAGTACTTC
cdr3_aa: CASSQGPAGQETQYF

v_call: TRBV4-1
d_call: TRBD2
clone_size: few
j_call: TRBJ2-1
cdr3_nt: TGCGCCAGCAGCCAAGATTGGACTAGCGGGGGGAATGAGCAGTTCTTC
cdr3_aa: CASSQDWTSGGNEQFF

v_call: TRBV2
d_call: .
clone_size: few
j_call: TRBJ2-7
cdr3_nt: TGTGCCAGCAGTGAAGCTCTTCCCCCCTACGAGCAGTACTTC
cdr3_aa: CASSEALPPYEQYF

v_call: TRBV14
d_call: .
clone_size: .
j_call: TRBJ2-5
cdr3_nt: TGTGCCAGCAGTACAGGCGGCTCCTACCAAGAGACCCAGTACTTC
cdr3_aa: CASSTGGSYQETQYF

v_call: TRBV5-1
d_call: .
clone_size: .
j_call: TRBJ2-1
cdr3_nt: TGCGCCAGCAGCTTGATGGAGGGAGTATCCAATGAGCAGTTCTTC
cdr3_aa: CASSLMEGVSNEQFF

v_call: TRBV19
d_call: TRBD1
clone_size: .
j_call: TRBJ1-5
cdr3_nt: TGTGCCAGTAGGCTAGACAGGGGCTTAAATCAGCCCCAGCATTTT
cdr3_aa: CASRLDRGLNQPQHF

v_call: TRBV13
d_call: TRBD2
clone_size: .
j_call: TRBJ2-3
cdr3_nt: TGTGCCAGCAGCCGCGGCGGCGGGGGGACAGATACGCAGTATTTT
cdr3_aa: CASSRGGGGTDTQYF

v_call: TRBV9
d_call: TRBD1
clone_size: .
j_call: TRBJ2-1
cdr3_nt: TGTGCCAGCAGCGTAGCACGGACAGGGGGCTGGGATGAGCAGTTCTTC
cdr3_aa: CASSVARTGGWDEQFF

v_call: TRBV5-1
d_call: .
clone_size: .
j_call: TRBJ2-7
cdr3_nt: TGCGCCAGCAGCATTGACTGGTGGTACGAGCAGTACTTC
cdr3_aa: CASSIDWWYEQYF

v_call: TRBV12-5
d_call: .
clone_size: once
j_call: TRBJ2-7
cdr3_nt: TGTGCTAGTGGTTTGGAGTCTAGTCGCGAGCAGTACTTC
cdr3_aa: CASGLESSREQYF

v_call: TRBV30
d_call: TRBD1
clone_size: .
j_call: TRBJ2-7
cdr3_nt: TGTGCCTGGAGCCCCTCGGGACAGCTCTCTTTCTACGAGCAGTACTTC
cdr3_aa: CAWSPSGQLSFYEQYF

v_call: TRBV30
d_call: .
clone_size: .
j_call: TRBJ2-2
cdr3_nt: TGTGCCTGGAGTGTACAAGGGGCCGACACCGGGGAGCTGTTTTTT
cdr3_aa: CAWSVQGADTGELFF

v_call: TRBV11-2
d_call: TRBD2
clone_size: .
j_call: TRBJ2-1
cdr3_nt: TGTGCCAGCAGCCTGCCGGGACTAGCGGGAGGTTCGTCCTACAATGAGCAGTTCTTC
cdr3_aa: CASSLPGLAGGSSYNEQFF

v_call: TRBV19
d_call: TRBD2
clone_size: .
j_call: TRBJ2-7
cdr3_nt: TGTGCCAGTTCGGGGGGACTAGCCTATGCCGAGCAGTACTTC
cdr3_aa: CASSGGLAYAEQYF

v_call: TRBV27
d_call: .
clone_size: .
j_call: TRBJ2-4
cdr3_nt: TGTGCCAGCAGACGAGGGGGGGGCTGGCTCCCCCAGGTCCTAGCCAAAAACATTCAGTACTTC
cdr3_aa: CASRRGGGWLPQVLAKNIQYF

v_call: TRBV11-3
d_call: .
clone_size: few
j_call: TRBJ1-1
cdr3_nt: TGTGCCAGCAGCTTAAAGAGAAACACTGAAGCTTTCTTT
cdr3_aa: CASSLKRNTEAFF

v_call: TRBV7-2
d_call: .
clone_size: .
j_call: TRBJ2-2
cdr3_nt: TGTGCCAGCAGCTTTAGGGGGTTGGGTTCGGAGCTGTTTTTT
cdr3_aa: CASSFRGLGSELFF

v_call: TRBV10-3
d_call: .
clone_size: .
j_call: TRBJ2-3
cdr3_nt: TGTGCCATCAGCTCCGGGTCGGGGAGCAAAGATACGCAGTATTTT
cdr3_aa: CAISSGSGSKDTQYF

v_call: TRBV5-4
d_call: .
clone_size: .
j_call: TRBJ2-7
cdr3_nt: TGTGCCAGCAGCTCCAAAACAGGGACCTACGAGCAGTACTTC
cdr3_aa: CASSSKTGTYEQYF

v_call: TRBV18
d_call: .
clone_size: once
j_call: TRBJ2-7
cdr3_nt: TGTGCCAGCTCACCTACCGGACAAGAGTACGAGCAGTACTTC
cdr3_aa: CASSPTGQEYEQYF

v_call: TRBV11-1
d_call: TRBD1
clone_size: .
j_call: TRBJ1-3
cdr3_nt: TGTGCCAGCAGCATCGACAGGGCTTCTGGAAACACCATATATTTT
cdr3_aa: CASSIDRASGNTIYF

v_call: TRBV6-5
d_call: .
clone_size: .
j_call: TRBJ2-3
cdr3_nt: TGTGCCAGCAGTTTGGCAGGGGTCACAGATACGCAGTATTTT
cdr3_aa: CASSLAGVTDTQYF

v_call: TRBV30
d_call: TRBD1
clone_size: .
j_call: TRBJ2-1
cdr3_nt: TGTGCCTGGACCAGGACAGGATACAATGAGCAGTTCTTC
cdr3_aa: CAWTRTGYNEQFF

v_call: TRBV9
d_call: TRBD2
clone_size: .
j_call: TRBJ2-1
cdr3_nt: TGTGCCAGCAGCGTAGGCGGGAGACCTTCCTACAATGAGCAGTTCTTC
cdr3_aa: CASSVGGRPSYNEQFF

v_call: TRBV11-3
d_call: TRBD2
clone_size: .
j_call: TRBJ2-1
cdr3_nt: TGTGCCAGCAGCTTAGCGGGGACTAGCGCTAACAATGAGCAGTTCTTC
cdr3_aa: CASSLAGTSANNEQFF

v_call: TRBV5-4
d_call: .
clone_size: .
j_call: TRBJ1-1
cdr3_nt: TGTGCCAGCAGCTTGCAGGCAAGACTGAACACTGAAGCTTTCTTT
cdr3_aa: CASSLQARLNTEAFF

v_call: TRBV9
d_call: .
clone_size: .
j_call: TRBJ2-3
cdr3_nt: TGTGCCAGCAGCGTAGGAGGGTTATTAGATACGCAGTATTTT
cdr3_aa: CASSVGGLLDTQYF

v_call: TRBV6-5
d_call: .
clone_size: few
j_call: TRBJ1-1
cdr3_nt: TGTGCCAGCAGTTCGGGAGTTGGCACTGAAGCTTTCTTT
cdr3_aa: CASSSGVGTEAFF

v_call: TRBV6-1
d_call: .
clone_size: .
j_call: TRBJ2-3
cdr3_nt: TGTGCCAGCAGTGAGGGGCACCCCCCCACAGATACGCAGTATTTT
cdr3_aa: CASSEGHPPTDTQYF

v_call: TRBV19
d_call: TRBD1
clone_size: .
j_call: TRBJ2-7
cdr3_nt: TGTGCCAGTAGTTTAACAGGGGTCCTCGAGCAGTACTTC
cdr3_aa: CASSLTGVLEQYF

v_call: TRBV29-1
d_call: TRBD2
clone_size: .
j_call: TRBJ2-3
cdr3_nt: TGCAGCTTCCGAACTAGCGGGGGGGCTAGCACAGATACGCAGTATTTT
cdr3_aa: CSFRTSGGASTDTQYF

v_call: TRBV28
d_call: TRBD1
clone_size: .
j_call: TRBJ2-7
cdr3_nt: TGTGCCAGCAGTCCTCCGACAGGGTTGACCTACGAGCAGTACTTC
cdr3_aa: CASSPPTGLTYEQYF

v_call: TRBV6-1
d_call: TRBD1
clone_size: few
j_call: TRBJ1-6
cdr3_nt: TGTGCCAGCAGAACCCGGGACAGTGGGTCACCCCTCCACTTT
cdr3_aa: CASRTRDSGSPLHF

v_call: TRBV15
d_call: .
clone_size: .
j_call: TRBJ1-6
cdr3_nt: TGTGCCACCAGCACCGACTACTCCTATAATTCACCCCTCCACTTT
cdr3_aa: CATSTDYSYNSPLHF

v_call: TRBV7-9
d_call: TRBD1
clone_size: .
j_call: TRBJ1-4
cdr3_nt: TGTGCCAGCCAGGACAGGGAGGCGAATGAAAAACTGTTTTTT
cdr3_aa: CASQDREANEKLFF

v_call: TRBV5-6
d_call: .
clone_size: .
j_call: TRBJ2-3
cdr3_nt: TGTGCCAGCAATTTCGGGGCAGGGTTTGGGACTAGCACAGATACGCAGTATTTT
cdr3_aa: CASNFGAGFGTSTDTQYF

v_call: TRBV7-2
d_call: .
clone_size: once
j_call: TRBJ2-7
cdr3_nt: TGTGCCAGCAGCTCTCGGTCCTACTACGAGCAGTACTTC
cdr3_aa: CASSSRSYYEQYF

v_call: TRBV6-4
d_call: TRBD2
clone_size: .
j_call: TRBJ2-3
cdr3_nt: TGTGCCAGCAGAAAGCGGGAGGTTTCTGATACGCAGTATTTT
cdr3_aa: CASRKREVSDTQYF

v_call: TRBV28
d_call: .
clone_size: .
j_call: TRBJ2-7
cdr3_nt: TGTGCCAGCGAGGGGGTGGGGGGGAATGGAATAGTCGGCCCCTACGAGCAGTACTTC
cdr3_aa: CASEGVGGNGIVGPYEQYF

v_call: TRBV19
d_call: TRBD1
clone_size: .
j_call: TRBJ1-4
cdr3_nt: TGTGCCAGTAGTAGTGCACAGGGGGCAATAGGAGAAAAACTGTTTTTT
cdr3_aa: CASSSAQGAIGEKLFF